The next 32 T cell receptor beta chains were all read from a single sample in a study of blood T cell repertoires in COVID-19. The protocol was immunoSEQ multiplex PCR, while the TCRdb copy is restricted to in-frame clones and leaves out a portion. Here the sample spans 77,000 or so clones, roughly 90% being singletons. Sequencing used peripheral blood. The receptors shown here come from a man aged 50 to 60 with active COVID-19.

The chain is built from TRBV7-8 and TRBJ1-5; D is perhaps TRBD1 (6 bases). The ends were cut back, 5 bases at V and 1 base at J, with 18 bases in the middle. CDR1 SGHVS and CDR2 FQNEAQ come from the germline V gene. This CDR3 has 17 amino acids. The CDR3 bases are TGTGCCAGCAGCGCTAACAGGGTCTGGGCGAGCAATCAGCCCCAGCATTTT. Translated, it gives CASSANRVWASNQPQHF.

The rearrangement links TRBV12-5 to TRBJ2-2, with unresolved D. CDR3 length equals 12 residues. Germline CDR1 is LGHNT and CDR2 is FRNRAP. The V gene lost 5 bases and the J gene lost 3 bases, with 4 bases spanning the gap. CDR3 in amino acids: CASGPYTGELFF. The CDR3 coding sequence is TGTGCTAGTGGTCCCTACACCGGGGAGCTGTTTTTT.

The chain carries TRBV18 and TRBJ1-5; TRBD1 matches at 11 bases. Germline loops: CDR1 KGHSH, CDR2 LQKENI. V gave up 3 bases and J gave up 7 bases; unmatched junction bases: 8. CDR3 length: 16 residues. The CDR3 spells CASSPGQGALGQPQHF. CDR3 sequence (DNA): TGTGCCAGCTCACCCGGACAGGGGGCTTTGGGACAGCCCCAGCATTTT.

The rearrangement links TRBV6-2 or TRBV6-3 to TRBJ2-7; D gene ambiguous. CDR1 MNHEY and CDR2 SVGEGT come from the germline V gene. With 5 bases removed from V and 0 bases from J, the gap between germline ends came to 14 bases. There are 15 residues in the CDR3. CDR3: CASSRTLISSYEQYF. The CDR3 DNA follows: TGTGCCAGCAGTCGCACCCTGATTAGCTCCTACGAGCAGTACTTC.

The chain is built from TRBV9 and TRBJ2-2; 8 positions match TRBD2. Germline CDR1 reads SGDLS; CDR2 reads YYNGEE. CDR3 length: 16 amino acids. The trim removed 4 bases at V and 5 bases at J, leaving 10 bases unmatched. CDR3: CASSTPGGGRTGELFF. CDR3 bases: TGTGCCAGCAGCACGCCCGGGGGGGGCAGGACCGGGGAGCTGTTTTTT.

This rearrangement joins TRBV7-3 to TRBJ2-2; 11 nucleotides agree with TRBD2. Germline lookup yields CDR1 SGHTA and CDR2 FQGTGA. CDR3 size: 14 residues. J lost 6 bases, V lost 8 bases, and 5 bases had no gene match. CDR3 region: CASGSGGAAGELFF. In DNA form, the CDR3 reads TGTGCCAGCGGTAGCGGGGGGGCCGCCGGGGAGCTGTTTTTT.

The V call is TRBV5-5, the J call TRBJ1-2; D is possibly TRBD1 (5 bases). Germline V gives CDR1 SGHKS, CDR2 YYEKEE (reference sequence). Trimming shortened V by 0 bases and J by 9 bases, and 9 bases separated the two germline ends. The CDR3 sequence is 12 residues long. The CDR3 DNA reads as TGTGCCAGCAGCTTGGAAGCAGGGCGCTACACCTTC. It translates to CASSLEAGRYTF.

The CDR3 nucleotides are TGCGCCAGCAGCTCCCAGACAGGTCGATATGGCTACACCTTC. Translating gives CASSSQTGRYGYTF. The chain employs TRBV5-1 and TRBJ1-2; D may be TRBD1 (6 bases). V dropped 3 bases and J dropped 5 bases, with 14 bases sitting between them. This CDR3 contains 14 residues. CDR1 SGHRS and CDR2 YFSETQ come from the germline V gene.

This sequence joins TRBV10-1 and TRBJ1-2; 11 nucleotides agree with TRBD1. Germline assignment: CDR1 WNHNN and CDR2 SYGVQD (reference sequence). The CDR3 covers 12 residues. After removal of 10 bases from V and 6 bases from J, the junction contained 4 bases not matched to a gene. CDR3 amino acids: CATRGQGDGYTF. The CDR3 DNA reads as TGCGCCACCCGGGGACAGGGGGATGGCTACACCTTC.

The genes are TRBV12-5 and TRBJ1-3; no reliable D call. The CDR3 length is 15 residues. Trimming stripped 0 bases from V and 5 bases from J, with 11 bases between. CDR1 and CDR2 from the germline V gene are LGHNT and FRNRAP. CDR3 in amino acids: CASGLVSSNRNTIYF. The CDR3 bases are TGTGCTAGTGGTTTGGTATCGTCCAACAGAAACACCATATATTTT.

This chain uses TRBV3-1 (or the pseudogene TRBV3-2) with TRBJ1-2; D gene unclear. CDR1 and CDR2 from the germline V gene are LGHDT and YNNKEL (reference sequence). The CDR3 runs to 16 residues. Trimming cost V 1 base and J 3 bases, with 15 bases left between them. CDR3 in DNA: TGTGCCAGCAGCCAAGGTTCACTGCCGCACCACTATGGCTACACCTTC. Translated, it gives CASSQGSLPHHYGYTF.

J is TRBJ1-6 and V is TRBV6-6; possible D gene TRBD1, 5 bases. The CDR3 extends over 15 amino acids. Germline CDR1 reads MNHNY; CDR2 reads SVGAGI (reference sequence). Trimming took off 6 bases at V and 7 bases at J, with 16 bases between the two ends. CDR3 region: CASSQIQGRNSPLHF. Written as DNA, the CDR3 is TGTGCCAGCAGCCAGATCCAGGGAAGAAATTCACCCCTCCACTTT.

This clone was seen more than once but under ten times. This sequence joins TRBV20-1 and TRBJ1-4, with D tentatively TRBD1 (6 bases). The CDR3 contains 10 residues. Germline V gene sequence: CDR1 DFQATT, CDR2 SNEGSKA (reference sequence). V was trimmed by 5 bases and J by 8 bases, leaving 6 bases between them. DNA of the CDR3: TGCAGTGCTGGACAGGAAAAACTGTTTTTT. Residues: CSAGQEKLFF.

The gene calls are TRBV10-3 and TRBJ2-1; D perhaps matches TRBD2 (6 bases). CDR3 length: 13 residues. The germline V and J ends were trimmed by 8 bases and 5 bases, with 13 bases remaining between them. The germline gives CDR1 ENHRY, CDR2 SYGVKD. The CDR3 here is CAIGLARDNEQFF. DNA of the CDR3: TGTGCCATCGGGCTAGCGAGGGACAATGAGCAGTTCTTC.

As for this clone: A much larger clone lies one base from this, so it may be a read error. This CDR3 is also generated by other DNA sequences in the sample. The genes are TRBV2 and TRBJ2-7; D call uncertain. Germline CDR1 reads SNHLY; CDR2 reads FYNNEI. The CDR3 length is 15 residues. DNA of the CDR3: TGTGCCAGCCGACCCATCGCGAGACACCTTTACGAGCAGTATTTC. Encoded protein: CASRPIARHLYEQYF.

V gene TRBV24-1 combines with J gene TRBJ2-3; a weak D match, TRBD2 (5 bases). Germline CDR1 KGHDR, CDR2 SFDVKD. CDR3 size: 17 residues. Deletions cut 0 bases from V and 6 bases from J, with 18 bases between. The CDR3 region is CATSDLVDSVYPDTQYF. The CDR3 DNA reads as TGTGCCACCAGTGATTTGGTGGATAGCGTCTACCCCGATACGCAGTATTTT.

The chain carries TRBV5-4 and TRBJ2-7, with 9 positions matching TRBD1. CDR3 length: 14 residues. V lost 2 bases to trimming and J lost 6 bases; unmatched junction nucleotides: 6. In germline, CDR1 is SGHNT, CDR2 YYREEE (reference sequence). CDR3: CASSFRTGDGEQYF. The CDR3 DNA reads TGTGCCAGCAGCTTCAGGACAGGGGATGGCGAGCAGTACTTC. The full variable domain, its missing parts supplied by reference TRBV5-4 and TRBJ2-7, is ETGVTQSPTHLIKTRGQQVTLRCSSQSGHNTVSWYQQALGQGPQFIFQYYREEENGRGNFPPRFSGLQFPNYSSELNVNALELDDSALYLCASSFRTGDGEQYFGPGTRLTVT.

The chain uses TRBV4-2 and TRBJ1-2; D may be TRBD1 (5 bases). This CDR3 spans 18 amino acids. The V gene's germline CDR1 is LGHNA and CDR2 YNFKEQ. V lost 0 bases, J lost 3 bases, and 20 bases lay in between. The CDR3 DNA sequence: TGTGCCAGCAGCCAAGATAGGGGCTTTAGTGACACGGACTATGGCTACACCTTC. This gives the protein CASSQDRGFSDTDYGYTF.

V is TRBV6-2 or TRBV6-3 and J is TRBJ1-4, with TRBD1 matching 7 bases. The CDR3 spans 17 residues. After removal of 5 bases from V and 3 bases from J, the junction contained 12 bases not matched to a gene. CDR1 and CDR2 from the germline V gene are MNHEY and SVGEGT. CDR3 sequence (DNA): TGTGCCAGCAGTGTAGGGCCCTCGGGGACAGCTAATGAAAAACTGTTTTTT. Its protein is CASSVGPSGTANEKLFF.

The rearrangement uses TRBV2 and TRBJ1-4, with D possibly matching TRBD1 (6 bases). Germline lookup yields CDR1 SNHLY and CDR2 FYNNEI. The CDR3 covers 14 residues. V lost 3 bases to trimming and J lost 8 bases, with 13 bases between them. The CDR3 nucleotides are TGTGCCAGCAGTGACAGGGGTCAGGAAGAAAAACTGTTTTTT. It codes for CASSDRGQEEKLFF.

This clone was seen only once. This chain connects TRBV3-1 (or the pseudogene TRBV3-2) to TRBJ2-7; D ambiguous. CDR1 and CDR2 from the germline V gene are LGHDT and YNNKEL (reference sequence). Trimming cost V 1 base and J 3 bases, with 7 bases left between them. The CDR3 has 13 amino acids. CDR3 sequence reads: CASSQVSGYEQYF. CDR3 DNA sequence: TGTGCCAGCAGCCAAGTATCGGGCTACGAGCAGTACTTC.

The chain links TRBV6-6 to TRBJ1-2; D unclear. The germline V and J ends were trimmed by 5 bases and 3 bases, with 22 bases remaining between them. The CDR3 runs to 17 residues. CDR1 MNHNY and CDR2 SVGAGI come from the germline V gene (reference sequence). In DNA, the CDR3 is TGTGCCAGCAGTCTAGCGTCGGAAGGGAGGGATTACTATGGCTACACCTTC. Translation gives CASSLASEGRDYYGYTF.

This rearrangement joins TRBV7-9 to TRBJ2-5; tentatively, D is TRBD2 (5 bases). The V gene's germline CDR1 is SEHNR and CDR2 FQNEAQ (reference sequence). The CDR3 is 15 amino acids. V was trimmed by 0 bases and J by 4 bases, leaving 12 bases between them. This CDR3 reads CASSLAPLSGETQYF. The CDR3 nucleotides read TGTGCCAGCAGCTTAGCCCCCCTGAGCGGAGAGACCCAGTACTTC.

The V and J genes are TRBV27 and TRBJ2-7, with 7 nucleotides matching TRBD1. Germline values: CDR1 MNHEY, CDR2 SMNVEV (reference sequence). With V trimmed by 6 bases and J by 2 bases, 16 bases remained unmatched. CDR3 length equals 17 residues. CDR3 region: CASRIDRVGGLAYEQYF. In DNA form, the CDR3 reads TGTGCCAGCAGGATTGACAGGGTTGGCGGGTTGGCCTACGAGCAGTACTTC.

This clone was detected once. V gene TRBV5-4 combines with J gene TRBJ2-1; perhaps TRBD2 as D (6 bases). The V end lost 4 bases, the J end lost 9 bases, and 17 bases lay between the germline ends. Germline V lookup: CDR1 SGHNT, CDR2 YYREEE (reference sequence). The CDR3 runs to 14 residues. CDR3 protein: CASSPLGLAPEQFF. CDR3 DNA: TGTGCCAGCAGCCCCCTGGGACTGGCACCTGAGCAGTTCTTC.

The chain has TRBV9 and TRBJ1-4, with D possibly TRBD1 on 5 matching bases. Germline V lookup: CDR1 SGDLS, CDR2 YYNGEE. This CDR3 spans 16 amino acids. V was shortened by 0 bases and J by 7 bases, with 16 bases between the two germline ends. CDR3 nucleotide sequence: TGTGCCAGCAGCGTAGGCGGGGGGACCGAAGTTGAAAAACTGTTTTTT. Translation: CASSVGGGTEVEKLFF.

This clone was seen once. The genes are TRBV11-3 and TRBJ2-3, with D perhaps matching TRBD2 (6 bases). With 5 bases removed from V and 3 bases from J, the gap between germline ends came to 12 bases. CDR1 and CDR2 from the germline V gene are SGHNT and YENEEA. The CDR3 is 14 amino acids. DNA for the CDR3: TGTGCCAGCAGCCCCCGGCGGGGAACAGATACGCAGTATTTT. Protein: CASSPRRGTDTQYF.

This clone has only one observation. This chain links TRBV27 with TRBJ1-6; possibly TRBD1 for D (5 bases). V lost 6 bases, J lost 0 bases, and 9 bases lay in between. This CDR3 contains 15 residues. Looked up from germline, CDR1 is MNHEY and CDR2 is SMNVEV (reference sequence). The CDR3: CASRLTGSYNSPLHF. CDR3 nucleotide sequence: TGTGCCAGCAGACTAACAGGCTCCTATAATTCACCCCTCCACTTT.

The chain uses TRBV14 and TRBJ2-2; 14 positions match TRBD2. This CDR3 spans 19 amino acids. Per germline, CDR1 SGHDN and CDR2 FVKESK. J lost 4 bases, V lost 1 base, and 8 bases had no gene match. In nucleotides, the CDR3 is TGTGCCAGCAGCCAAGGGGGACTAGCGGGAGTCCGTGGCACCGGGGAGCTGTTTTTT. Translating gives CASSQGGLAGVRGTGELFF.

This chain uses TRBV5-4 with TRBJ2-7; weak D call: TRBD1 (5 bases). The CDR3 is 12 residues long. With 4 bases removed from V and 6 bases from J, the gap between germline ends came to 11 bases. The germline V gene encodes CDR1 SGHNT and CDR2 YYREEE (reference sequence). The CDR3 DNA is TGTGCCAGCAGCACTCAGGGTGGCGAGCAGTACTTC. This sequence encodes CASSTQGGEQYF.

J is TRBJ2-7 and V is TRBV9, with TRBD1 matching over 7 bases. Unmatched junction bases numbered 11, after V lost 7 bases and J lost 1 base. The length of the CDR3 is 15 residues. Germline V gene lookup returns CDR1 SGDLS and CDR2 YYNGEE. The CDR3 region has the DNA TGTGCCAGCGCAAAGAGTGCAGGGGGATCCTACGAGCAGTACTTC. Protein sequence: CASAKSAGGSYEQYF.

The rearrangement uses TRBV7-8 and TRBJ1-1; perhaps TRBD1 as D (5 bases). Germline-derived CDR1 and CDR2 are SGHVS and FQNEAQ. The CDR3 spans 14 residues. The germline V and J ends were trimmed by 1 base and 3 bases, with 9 bases remaining between them. The DNA of the CDR3 is TGTGCCAGCAGCTTAGTTGGGGGGGACACTGAAGCTTTCTTT. Its translation is CASSLVGGDTEAFF.